These 31 T cell receptor beta chains came from one sample sequenced in a study of technical replicates of blood from a handful of donors. Here immunoSEQ multiplex PCR was the method, and the copy in TCRdb shows in-frame clones only, minus some. Seen here are tens of thousands of clones, around 92% observed once, and the top ten hold around 0.42%. What was sequenced was T cells isolated from PBMCs. The receptors derive from a human donor in good health.

This chain links TRBV9 with TRBJ1-2; D possibly corresponds to TRBD1 (6 bases). Germline V gene lookup returns CDR1 SGDLS and CDR2 YYNGEE. This CDR3 region has 15 residues. Trimming removed 2 bases at V and 7 bases at J, with 18 bases between. This CDR3 reads CASSVAETGYGGYTF. The CDR3 DNA follows: TGTGCCAGCAGCGTGGCCGAAACAGGGTATGGTGGCTACACCTTC. Based on the CDR3 plus reference TRBV9 and TRBJ1-2, the full variable domain is DSGVTQTPKHLITATGQRVTLRCSPRSGDLSVYWYQQSLDQGLQFLIQYYNGEERAKGNILERFSAQQFPDLHSELNLSSLELGDSALYFCASSVAETGYGGYTFGSGTRLTVV.

The chain recombines TRBV6-5 with TRBJ1-2; unclear D gene. The germline CDR1 and CDR2 sequences are MNHEY and SVGAGI. The CDR3 length is 11 residues. The V end lost 5 bases, the J end lost 10 bases, and 11 bases lay between the germline ends. The CDR3 nucleotides are TGTGCCAGCAGTCAAGCTCATCTCTACACCTTC. This sequence encodes CASSQAHLYTF.

V gene TRBV19 combines with J gene TRBJ1-5; TRBD1 aligns across 9 bases. Germline CDR1 LNHDA, CDR2 SQIVND (reference sequence). J lost 3 bases, V lost 5 bases, and 5 bases had no gene match. The CDR3 extends over 15 amino acids. For the CDR3, the DNA is TGTGCCAGTAGTCCACACAGGGGGCACAATCAGCCCCAGCATTTT. This sequence encodes CASSPHRGHNQPQHF.

The CDR3 protein is CAWSYRGAGELFF. CDR3 in DNA: TGTGCCTGGAGTTACAGGGGTGCGGGGGAGCTGTTTTTT. The chain joins TRBV30 to TRBJ2-2; 7 bases agree with TRBD1. The CDR3 is 13 amino acids. CDR1 GTSNPN and CDR2 SVGIG come from the germline V gene (reference sequence). V trimming: 2 bases; J trimming: 8 bases; junction bases outside the gene matches: 5.

V is TRBV5-5 and J is TRBJ1-1; no clear D gene. Per germline, CDR1 SGHKS and CDR2 YYEKEE (reference sequence). The CDR3 sequence is 12 residues long. With 4 bases removed from V and 11 bases from J, the gap between germline ends came to 15 bases. This chain's CDR3 is CASSLQAGAAFF. The CDR3 DNA reads as TGTGCCAGCAGCCTGCAGGCGGGAGCCGCTTTCTTT. Together with reference TRBV5-5 and TRBJ1-1, the CDR3 gives the full variable domain: DAGVTQSPTHLIKTRGQQVTLRCSPISGHKSVSWYQQVLGQGPQFIFQYYEKEERGRGNFPDRFSARQFPNYSSELNVNALLLGDSALYLCASSLQAGAAFFGQGTRLTVV.

The CDR3 bases are TGTGCCACCCGGACTAGTTACTCCTACGAGCAGTACTTC. Translating it yields CATRTSYSYEQYF. The V gene is TRBV2, the J gene TRBJ2-7; 7 bases line up with TRBD2. Germline trimming cut 10 bases from V and 0 bases from J; bases unmatched to any gene: 6. This CDR3 spans 13 amino acids. CDR1 is SNHLY, CDR2 FYNNEI, per germline.

The chain is built from TRBV6-5 and TRBJ2-7, with TRBD2 identical over 15 bases. Trimming removed 2 bases from V and 6 bases from J; junction bases left unmatched: 2. The CDR3 runs to 15 residues. The V gene's germline CDR1 is MNHEY and CDR2 SVGAGI. As DNA, the CDR3 is TGTGCCAGCAGTTACCGGACTAGCGGGAGGGGCGAGCAGTACTTC. Encoded protein: CASSYRTSGRGEQYF.

A single count supports this clone. The chain links TRBV11-2 to TRBJ2-7; 7 bases are shared with TRBD2. Germline V CDR1 and CDR2: SGHAT, FQNNGV. The CDR3 extends over 12 amino acids. V lost 5 bases, J lost 4 bases, and 2 bases stayed unmatched. The CDR3 is CASSHGGYEQYF. The CDR3 DNA follows: TGTGCCAGCAGCCACGGGGGGTACGAGCAGTACTTC.

The chain employs TRBV5-1 and TRBJ2-7; D unresolved. The germline gives CDR1 SGHRS, CDR2 YFSETQ. The V end was cut by 4 bases, the J end by 3 bases, with 5 bases between. The CDR3 contains 11 residues. CDR3 nucleotides: TGCGCCAGCAGCACGGGCTACGAGCAGTACTTC. Its translation: CASSTGYEQYF.

The chain employs TRBV7-3 and TRBJ2-7; TRBD1 matches 8 bases. This CDR3 contains 14 residues. Germline V gene data show CDR1 as SGHTA and CDR2 as FQGTGA. The V and J ends lost 4 bases and 5 bases, in that order; junction bases with no gene match: 7. This chain's CDR3 is CASSSDRERDEQYF. CDR3 DNA sequence: TGTGCCAGCAGCTCGGACAGGGAAAGGGACGAGCAGTACTTC.

The CDR3 is CASSFSGSTDTQYF. The CDR3 DNA reads as TGTGCCAGCAGCTTTAGCGGGAGCACAGATACGCAGTATTTT. The V gene is TRBV7-6, the J gene TRBJ2-3; TRBD2 aligns across 7 bases. The V gene end was trimmed by 3 bases and the J gene end by 0 bases; junction bases not matched to a gene: 0. This CDR3 is 14 amino acids long. Germline V gene sequence: CDR1 SGHVS, CDR2 FNYEAQ.

The rearrangement uses TRBV27 and TRBJ2-5, with 11 bases that match TRBD2. The V segment lost 0 bases and the J segment 4 bases; nucleotides outside the gene matches: 10. Germline V lookup: CDR1 MNHEY, CDR2 SMNVEV (reference sequence). This CDR3 contains 18 residues. As DNA, the CDR3 is TGTGCCAGCAGTTTATCGGTAGCGGGAGGGTATGAGGGAGAGACCCAGTACTTC. It yields the protein CASSLSVAGGYEGETQYF.

This chain links TRBV5-8 with TRBJ2-3, with D perhaps TRBD1 (6 bases). Trimming stripped 4 bases from V and 2 bases from J, with 14 bases between. CDR1 is SGHTS, CDR2 YDEGEE, per germline. The CDR3 has 15 residues. The CDR3 coding sequence is TGTGCCAGCAGCCCAGGGCAGGGACACACAGATACGCAGTATTTT. Its protein product is CASSPGQGHTDTQYF.

The gene calls are TRBV6-6 and TRBJ1-4, with 7 bases that match TRBD1. Germline trimming cut 2 bases from V and 3 bases from J; bases unmatched to any gene: 3. Per germline, CDR1 MNHNY and CDR2 SVGAGI (reference sequence). The CDR3 has 15 residues. CDR3 DNA: TGTGCCAGCAGTTACCCGGGACAGCCTAATGAAAAACTGTTTTTT. Translated, it gives CASSYPGQPNEKLFF.

The V gene is TRBV9, the J gene TRBJ2-5, with D possibly being TRBD2 (7 bases). Germline values: CDR1 SGDLS, CDR2 YYNGEE. Trimming cost V 0 bases and J 5 bases, with 11 bases left between them. The CDR3 extends over 14 amino acids. The CDR3 spells CASSVEGGRETQYF. CDR3 DNA: TGTGCCAGCAGCGTAGAGGGGGGGAGGGAGACCCAGTACTTC.

V usage is TRBV7-3 and J usage is TRBJ2-1; TRBD2 aligns across 7 bases. Trimming cost V 4 bases and J 5 bases; bases outside gene matches: 14. The germline V gene encodes CDR1 SGHTA and CDR2 FQGTGA. CDR3 length: 17 amino acids. The CDR3 sequence: CASSSPESPGLNNEQFF. The CDR3 DNA reads as TGTGCCAGCAGCTCTCCTGAGAGTCCGGGACTAAACAATGAGCAGTTCTTC.

V gene TRBV6-5 combines with J gene TRBJ2-7; D is possibly TRBD1 (6 bases). Germline-derived CDR1 and CDR2 are MNHEY and SVGAGI. V was cut by 0 bases and J by 3 bases, with 9 bases left in between. This CDR3 spans 14 amino acids. CDR3 DNA: TGTGCCAGCAGTTACTCGGACAGAAACTACGAGCAGTACTTC. Residues: CASSYSDRNYEQYF.

The gene calls are TRBV4-2 and TRBJ2-7; 8 nucleotides line up with TRBD2. This CDR3 is 15 amino acids long. After removal of 2 bases from V and 4 bases from J, the junction contained 7 bases not matched to a gene. The germline CDR1 and CDR2 sequences are LGHNA and YNFKEQ. The DNA of the CDR3 is TGTGCCAGCAGCCAAAGCGGGGGTGAATATTACGAGCAGTACTTC. Protein product: CASSQSGGEYYEQYF.

This clone was observed a single time. The same CDR3 is also encoded by other DNA sequences in this sample. The chain uses TRBV10-3 and TRBJ1-1; a weak D match, TRBD1 (5 bases). Germline CDR1 reads ENHRY; CDR2 reads SYGVKD. CDR3 length: 13 residues. The V end lost 2 bases, the J end lost 3 bases, and 7 bases lay between the germline ends. The CDR3 region has the DNA TGTGCCATCAGTGAGGGGGGGGACACTGAAGCTTTCTTT. Translating gives CAISEGGDTEAFF.

This clone showed up just a few times. The chain uses TRBV5-1 and TRBJ1-1; a weak D match, TRBD1 (6 bases). This CDR3 spans 15 amino acids. Trimming took off 0 bases at V and 1 base at J, with 10 bases between the two ends. Germline V lookup: CDR1 SGHRS, CDR2 YFSETQ. The CDR3 DNA sequence: TGCGCCAGCAGCTTGGGGACAGATCAGAACACTGAAGCTTTCTTT. This codes for CASSLGTDQNTEAFF.

V usage is TRBV4-2 and J usage is TRBJ2-2; 7 bases line up with TRBD2. The germline V gene encodes CDR1 LGHNA and CDR2 YNFKEQ. This CDR3 comprises 18 residues. Trimming removed 1 base from V and 0 bases from J; junction bases left unmatched: 8. For the CDR3, the DNA is TGTGCCAGCAGCCAAGTAGCTAGCGGAACGACGAACACCGGGGAGCTGTTTTTT. Translation gives CASSQVASGTTNTGELFF.

V and J are TRBV5-6 and TRBJ2-3, with 9 nucleotides matching TRBD1. J lost 1 base, V lost 3 bases, and 9 bases had no gene match. The CDR3 loop spans 17 amino acids. CDR1 SGHDT and CDR2 YYEEEE come from the germline V gene. The DNA for the CDR3 is TGTGCCAGCAGCTCGGGACAGGGCACATCTGGCACAGATACGCAGTATTTT. This sequence encodes CASSSGQGTSGTDTQYF.

V and J are TRBV5-1 and TRBJ1-1, with TRBD1 as a possible D gene (5 bases). V was clipped by 0 bases and J by 6 bases, with 15 bases between them. This CDR3 spans 15 amino acids. The germline gives CDR1 SGHRS, CDR2 YFSETQ. The chain's CDR3 is CASSLVLGGSAEAFF. CDR3 DNA sequence: TGCGCCAGCAGCTTGGTCCTGGGGGGGAGCGCTGAAGCTTTCTTT.

This chain links TRBV7-3 with TRBJ2-2; 12 bases are a match to TRBD2. Germline values: CDR1 SGHTA, CDR2 FQGTGA. V dropped 0 bases and J dropped 1; count of bases not matched to a gene: 3. The CDR3 has 18 amino acids. CDR3 sequence: CASSLTRTSGKNTGELFF. The CDR3 DNA reads TGTGCCAGCAGCTTAACGAGGACTAGCGGGAAGAACACCGGGGAGCTGTTTTTT. Based on the CDR3 plus reference TRBV7-3 and TRBJ2-2, the full variable domain is GAGVSQTPSNKVTEKGKYVELRCDPISGHTALYWYRQSLGQGPEFLIYFQGTGAADDSGLPNDRFFAVRPEGSVSTLKIQRTERGDSAVYLCASSLTRTSGKNTGELFFGEGSRLTVL.

The V and J genes are TRBV9 and TRBJ2-7; tentatively, D is TRBD2 (6 bases). The CDR3 is 17 amino acids. Deletions cut 1 base from V and 3 bases from J, with 20 bases between. Germline lookup yields CDR1 SGDLS and CDR2 YYNGEE. The CDR3 bases are TGTGCCAGCAGCGTAAGCGGCCCGGGAGCACCACTCTACGAGCAGTACTTC. Its translation is CASSVSGPGAPLYEQYF.

The chain employs TRBV18 and TRBJ2-7; 7 bases align to TRBD1. This CDR3 is built from 15 residues. The V segment lost 2 bases and the J segment 2 bases; nucleotides outside the gene matches: 6. Germline CDR1 reads KGHSH; CDR2 reads LQKENI. DNA for the CDR3: TGTGCCAGCTCACCAATCGACAGGGCCCCCTACGAGCAGTACTTC. Encoded protein: CASSPIDRAPYEQYF.

This clone was detected only once. The chain is built from TRBV6-1 and TRBJ2-1; 7 nucleotides align to TRBD2. The V segment lost 1 base and the J segment 0 bases; nucleotides outside the gene matches: 6. Germline V lookup: CDR1 MNHNS, CDR2 SASEGT. The CDR3 is 17 residues long. Here the CDR3 DNA reads TGTGCCAGCAGTGAAGGAGGCGGGAGTAGCTCCTACAATGAGCAGTTCTTC. It encodes CASSEGGGSSSYNEQFF.

The chain links TRBV7-8 to TRBJ1-1; D is possibly TRBD1 (6 bases). CDR3 length: 14 residues. Germline V gene data show CDR1 as SGHVS and CDR2 as FQNEAQ. With 0 bases removed from V and 5 bases from J, the gap between germline ends came to 10 bases. The CDR3 spells CASSLARGHTEAFF. The CDR3 DNA reads TGTGCCAGCAGCTTAGCCAGGGGACATACTGAAGCTTTCTTT.

The rearrangement links TRBV6-5 to TRBJ2-7, with TRBD1 as a possible D gene (6 bases). Germline V gene data show CDR1 as MNHEY and CDR2 as SVGAGI. The CDR3 loop spans 14 amino acids. V was cut by 2 bases and J by 2 bases, with 10 bases left in between. The CDR3 region has the DNA TGTGCCAGCAGTTACGGACAGCGGACCTACGAGCAGTACTTC. Protein: CASSYGQRTYEQYF.

The rearrangement links TRBV30 to TRBJ2-3, with 7 bases fitting TRBD1. Germline trimming cut 2 bases from V and 3 bases from J; bases unmatched to any gene: 5. CDR1 GTSNPN and CDR2 SVGIG come from the germline V gene (reference sequence). CDR3 length: 14 amino acids. CDR3 protein: CAWSTGTATDTQYF. The CDR3, as DNA: TGTGCCTGGAGTACTGGGACAGCTACAGATACGCAGTATTTT.

CDR3 region: CASSRGEQFF. The CDR3 DNA is TGTGCCAGCAGTAGAGGTGAGCAGTTCTTC. The V and J genes are TRBV6-1 and TRBJ2-1; D gene uncertain. CDR3 length: 10 amino acids. Per the germline V gene, CDR1 is MNHNS and CDR2 is SASEGT. V was pared by 5 bases and J by 9 bases, with 5 bases between.